This T cell receptor (beta chain) was sequenced during a study of response to subunit inactivated influenza vaccine. In its sample, this clonotype was seen a few times. In TCRdb, the RT-PCR reads were re-called with MiXCR into one record per CDR3 protein. The data hold roughly 700,000 distinct CDR3 sequences, with more than 11% observed a single time. The specimen comprised PBMCs from blood, sampled approximately 15 days before vaccination. This TCR was recovered from a man in his fifties or sixties who received an inactivated influenza vaccine.

The CDR3 DNA is TGTGCCAGCAGGACACCGGGACGAGGGTCGGCGGATACGCAGTATTTT. Its protein product is CASRTPGRGSADTQYF. The chain has TRBV6-2 or TRBV6-3 and TRBJ2-3, with D perhaps given as TRBD1 or TRBD2 (5 bases each). This CDR3 contains 16 residues. The ends were cut back, 6 bases at V and 6 bases at J, with 22 bases in the middle. Germline V gene lookup returns CDR1 MNHEY and CDR2 SVGEGT.